A selection of T cell receptor beta chains follows, all from one sample in a study of blood T cell repertoires in COVID-19. Libraries were prepared by immunoSEQ multiplex PCR; TCRdb keeps only in-frame clonotypes and omits some of them. The sample has roughly 150,000 clones, approximately 88% seen once. Sequenced material: PBMCs or T cells enriched from blood (not recorded which). The receptors shown here come from a man aged 70 or older who had been exposed to COVID-19. Both conserved end residues are part of each CDR3. The D gene is left open where the match is weak. Rows give clone size only sometimes, using once, few, many, or a class for an expanded clone.

-,11,-,TRBJ2-5,TRBV2,TGTGCCAGCAGAAGCGGAGAGACCCAGTACTTC,CASRSGETQYF
-,16,TRBD1,TRBJ2-2,TRBV28,TGTGCCAGCAGCCGGACAGGGGGACCTAACACCGGGGAGCTGTTTTTT,CASSRTGGPNTGELFF
-,15,-,TRBJ1-4,TRBV7-9,TGTGCCAGCAGCCCGGGGGGCATTAGACGTAAAAAACTGTTTTTT,CASSPGGIRRKKLFF
few,14,-,TRBJ2-5,TRBV5-6,TGTGCCAGCAGCTTGGGGGGACTCTTAGAGACCCAGTACTTC,CASSLGGLLETQYF
-,15,TRBD1,TRBJ1-3,TRBV7-9,TGTGCCAGCAGGCGAGACAGGGGGCGGGAAAACACCATATATTTT,CASRRDRGRENTIYF
-,13,TRBD2,TRBJ2-5,TRBV7-8,TGTGCCAGCAGCTGGGGGGGTCGAGAGACCCAGTACTTC,CASSWGGRETQYF
few,12,-,TRBJ2-1,TRBV6-5,TGTGCCAGCATGAGCACCTACAATGAGCAGTTCTTC,CASMSTYNEQFF
-,13,-,TRBJ1-6,TRBV28,TGTGCCAGCAGTTTATTGGCCAATTCACCCCTCCACTTT,CASSLLANSPLHF
-,14,-,TRBJ1-2,TRBV15,TGTGCCACCAGCAGGGACAGAGAATTCTATGGCTACACCTTC,CATSRDREFYGYTF
-,14,TRBD1,TRBJ2-7,TRBV2,TGTGCCAGCAGTCTTATACAGGGGGGCAACGAGCAGTACTTC,CASSLIQGGNEQYF
-,15,TRBD1,TRBJ2-5,TRBV11-3,TGTGCCAGCAGCTTAGGGACAGGGGGCCAAGAGACCCAGTACTTC,CASSLGTGGQETQYF
-,14,-,TRBJ1-5,TRBV7-2,TGTGCCAGCAGCGTTGACACCGGGAGGCAGCCCCAGCATTTT,CASSVDTGRQPQHF
-,13,-,TRBJ1-2,TRBV7-2,TGTGCCAGCAGCCAGGACAGCAACTATGGCTACACCTTC,CASSQDSNYGYTF
-,15,TRBD1,TRBJ2-2,TRBV25-1,TGTGCCAGCTCCCCGACAGGGGGGAACACCGGGGAGCTGTTTTTT,CASSPTGGNTGELFF
-,15,-,TRBJ2-1,TRBV10-2,TGCGCCAGCAGTGGCCTGGCGGGTACCTACAATGAGCAGTTCTTC,CASSGLAGTYNEQFF
-,15,-,TRBJ1-3,TRBV3-1/TRBV3-2,TGTGCCAGCAGCCGAAAAATGAGCTCTGGAAACACCATATATTTT,CASSRKMSSGNTIYF
-,12,TRBD1,TRBJ2-3,TRBV29-1,TGCAGCGGGGGACAGATCACAGATACGCAGTATTTT,CSGGQITDTQYF
-,15,-,TRBJ1-4,TRBV5-1,TGCGCCAGCAGCTTGCAGGGCGGCCCTAACGAAAAACTGTTTTTT,CASSLQGGPNEKLFF
few,16,TRBD2,TRBJ2-1,TRBV25-1,TGTGCCAGCAGTGAAAGAGGCGGGAGGGCCGAGAATGAGCAGTTCTTC,CASSERGGRAENEQFF
-,13,-,TRBJ2-1,TRBV7-2,TGTGCCAGCAGCTTAGGGGCCCGGAATGAGCAGTTCTTC,CASSLGARNEQFF
-,15,-,TRBJ1-1,TRBV5-4,TGTGCCAGCAGTCCAGGGTATGGGATTAACACTGAAGCTTTCTTT,CASSPGYGINTEAFF
-,14,-,TRBJ1-3,TRBV3-1/TRBV3-2,TGTGCCAGCAGCTCCCGGGGCTCTGGAAACACCATATATTTT,CASSSRGSGNTIYF
-,16,TRBD1,TRBJ1-5,TRBV27,TGTGCCAGCGCTCCCTCGGACAGGGGGTTTGATCAGCCCCAGCATTTT,CASAPSDRGFDQPQHF
-,18,TRBD2,TRBJ2-5,TRBV11-3,TGTGCCAGCAGCCCCGGGACTAGCGGGGGTTGGGTCCAAGAGACCCAGTACTTC,CASSPGTSGGWVQETQYF
few,14,-,TRBJ1-1,TRBV12-5,TGTGCTAGTGGTTCGGGACTCCAGAACACTGAAGCTTTCTTT,CASGSGLQNTEAFF
-,13,-,TRBJ2-3,TRBV28,TGTGCCAGCATCCCGAGTACTGCAGATACGCAGTATTTT,CASIPSTADTQYF
-,14,-,TRBJ1-5,TRBV7-8,TGTGCCAGCAGCTTTTACAGCTACAATCAGCCCCAGCATTTT,CASSFYSYNQPQHF
-,16,TRBD2,TRBJ2-1,TRBV11-3,TGTGCCAGCAGCTTAGGATCGGGGGGGGCCTTGGATGAGCAGTTCTTC,CASSLGSGGALDEQFF
-,16,TRBD2,TRBJ2-3,TRBV6-2/TRBV6-3,TGTGCCAGCAGTCCACTCAAAGGCGGGGGGACAGATACGCAGTATTTT,CASSPLKGGGTDTQYF
-,11,-,TRBJ2-1,TRBV29-1,TGCAGCGGGGGGAGTTACAATGAGCAGTTCTTC,CSGGSYNEQFF
-,14,-,TRBJ1-6,TRBV6-2/TRBV6-3,TGTGCCAGCAGTTGGACAGCCGATAATTCACCCCTCCACTTT,CASSWTADNSPLHF
-,15,-,TRBJ2-1,TRBV5-5,TGTGCCAGCAGCACTACTACGAGCTCCTACAATGAGCAGTTCTTC,CASSTTTSSYNEQFF
-,16,TRBD1,TRBJ1-5,TRBV24-1,TGTGCCACCAGTGACCCCGGGACAGGGGGCAATCAGCCCCAGCATTTT,CATSDPGTGGNQPQHF
-,14,TRBD2,TRBJ2-3,TRBV6-5,TGTGCCAGCAGTCCCGGACTAGCGGGAGGCCTACAGTATTTT,CASSPGLAGGLQYF
-,14,TRBD1,TRBJ2-1,TRBV20-1,TGCAGTGCTAGTAAGGACAGGGTTCAGGATGAGCAGTTCTTC,CSASKDRVQDEQFF
-,15,-,TRBJ1-5,TRBV27,TGTGCCAGCAGTTTTTCTGGGGGGGGGAATCAGCCCCAGCATTTT,CASSFSGGGNQPQHF
-,14,-,TRBJ2-2,TRBV30,TGTGCCCGTAACCGGGACATACTAACCGGGGAGCTGTTTTTT,CARNRDILTGELFF
few,17,TRBD1,TRBJ1-6,TRBV28,TGTGCCAGCAGTTTAAGGGGACAGAGCTCCTATAATTCACCCCTCCACTTT,CASSLRGQSSYNSPLHF
-,15,-,TRBJ2-5,TRBV7-7,TGTGCCAGCAGCTCAGCCGGGACACCGGGGGAGACCCAGTACTTC,CASSSAGTPGETQYF
-,14,TRBD2,TRBJ2-7,TRBV5-1,TGCGCCAGCGGGCCAGCGGGAGGGCCCGACGAGCAGTACTTC,CASGPAGGPDEQYF
-,17,-,TRBJ2-4,TRBV19,TGTGCCAGTAGTATAGGAGGAACACGATTAATCAAAAACATTCAGTACTTC,CASSIGGTRLIKNIQYF
-,16,TRBD2,TRBJ2-3,TRBV7-2,TGTGCCAGCAGTTCAACTCCGGGACTAGCTGGTGGAACGCAGTATTTT,CASSSTPGLAGGTQYF
-,14,TRBD1,TRBJ1-1,TRBV15,TGTGCCACCAGCAGGGGTGACAGGGATCATGAAGCTTTCTTT,CATSRGDRDHEAFF
few,14,-,TRBJ2-7,TRBV5-5,TGTGCCAGCAGCTTGGAGGGGGTGGGTAACGAGCAGTACTTC,CASSLEGVGNEQYF
-,15,-,TRBJ1-2,TRBV27,TGTGCCAGCAGTTTATATATTTCAGGGGTCTATGGCTACACCTTC,CASSLYISGVYGYTF
once,13,-,TRBJ1-5,TRBV28,TGTGCCAGTAAAATGGCAGGGCAACAGCCCCAGCATTTT,CASKMAGQQPQHF
once,15,TRBD2,TRBJ2-1,TRBV15,TGTGCCACCAAGGCGGGAGGCAGCTCCTACAATGAGCAGTTCTTC,CATKAGGSSYNEQFF
-,16,TRBD2,TRBJ2-7,TRBV6-6,TGTGCCAGCACGCAACTTCCGGGACTAGCGATCGACGAGCAGTACTTC,CASTQLPGLAIDEQYF
-,18,TRBD2,TRBJ2-7,TRBV4-2,TGTGCCAGCAGCCAAGATCTCTTGGGAGGGCCCCGCTCCTACGAGCAGTACTTC,CASSQDLLGGPRSYEQYF
once,15,TRBD1,TRBJ1-2,TRBV3-1/TRBV3-2,TGTGCCAGCAGCCAAGGGACAGGGCGTTCCTATGGCTACACCTTC,CASSQGTGRSYGYTF
-,15,TRBD1,TRBJ1-2,TRBV6-5,TGTGCCAGCAGTCAGGGACAGGGGGCCCCTCGTGGCTACACCTTC,CASSQGQGAPRGYTF